The rows below give T cell receptor beta chains drawn from one sample of a study of OX40 agonist ivuxolimab in advanced cancers. Generated by immunoSEQ multiplex PCR, the TCRdb table keeps only in-frame clones and is missing some. The sample holds tens of thousands of clones, about 89% seen once. The material was CD4+ or CD8+ T cells sorted from blood, obtained in a trial of the OX40 agonist ivuxolimab. Receptors originate from an adult with an advanced solid tumor such as melanoma, head and neck, liver or kidney cancer. CDR3s include the opening cysteine and the closing phenylalanine or tryptophan. D genes are given only for firm matches. Rows give clone size only sometimes, using once, few, many, or a class for an expanded clone.

TRBV29-1	NA	TRBD2	TRBJ2-3	TGCAGCGTAGCGGGAGGGCGAGGGAGCACAGATACGCAGTATTTT	CSVAGGRGSTDTQYF
TRBV29-1	NA	NA	TRBJ2-7	TGCAGCGTTGATACGATCGACTACGAGCAGTACTTC	CSVDTIDYEQYF
TRBV29-1	NA	NA	TRBJ1-4	TGCAGCGCCTTAGAGGAGGGGACGGGAAAACTGTTTTTT	CSALEEGTGKLFF
TRBV29-1	NA	TRBD2	TRBJ2-5	TGCAGCGTGAGACTAGCGGGAGTAGGAGAGACCCAGTACTTC	CSVRLAGVGETQYF
TRBV2	once	TRBD1	TRBJ1-2	TGTGCCAGCAGTCCCGGGACAGTGAATGGCTACACCTTC	CASSPGTVNGYTF
TRBV7-9	NA	NA	TRBJ2-5	TGTGCCAGCAGCCTACAAGCAGGGAGAGGGCCCCAAGAGACCCAGTACTTC	CASSLQAGRGPQETQYF
TRBV13	NA	NA	TRBJ1-5	TGTGCCAGCAGCGACACGGCGGGAGGGAGTCAGCCCCAGCATTTT	CASSDTAGGSQPQHF
TRBV7-9	NA	NA	TRBJ2-5	TGTGCCAGCAGCCCAGGTTACCAAGAGACCCAGTACTTC	CASSPGYQETQYF
TRBV6-5	NA	NA	TRBJ2-5	TGTGCCAGCAGGCCTCCGGGGGGCCCAGAGACCCAGTACTTC	CASRPPGGPETQYF
TRBV29-1	NA	NA	TRBJ1-2	TGCAGCGTTGAAGTCAAGGGCCCGTACGGCTACACCTTC	CSVEVKGPYGYTF
TRBV9	NA	NA	TRBJ1-2	TGTGCCAGCAGCGGGACCACCTTTCGACATGATGAGACTAACTATGGCTACACCTTC	CASSGTTFRHDETNYGYTF
TRBV7-8	NA	NA	TRBJ2-1	TGTGCCAGCAGCCCGAGACAGAGACCTACGGATGAGCAGTTCTTC	CASSPRQRPTDEQFF
TRBV7-8	NA	NA	TRBJ2-5	TGTGCCAGCAGCTTCGCGGGACAAGTACCCCAGTACTTC	CASSFAGQVPQYF
TRBV5-6	once	TRBD1	TRBJ1-1	TGTGCCAGCAGCTCGGGGACAGTCGGAACTTTCTTT	CASSSGTVGTFF
TRBV27	NA	TRBD2	TRBJ2-7	TGTGCCAGCAGTTCGACTAGCGCAAAAAACGAGCAGTACTTC	CASSSTSAKNEQYF
TRBV4-1	NA	TRBD2	TRBJ2-1	TGCGCCAGCAGCCAAGGATGGGGGGTAGCGGGTGAGCAGTTCTTC	CASSQGWGVAGEQFF
TRBV27	NA	NA	TRBJ2-3	TGTGCCAGCAGTTTCGCGCTCCCCACAGATACGCAGTATTTT	CASSFALPTDTQYF
TRBV19	NA	TRBD2	TRBJ2-7	TGTGCCAGTAGTCCGAGACTAGCGGGAGCGGACGAGCAGTACTTC	CASSPRLAGADEQYF
TRBV4-1	NA	TRBD1	TRBJ1-2	TGCGCCAGCACCGACGGACAGGGGGCTTACTATGGCTACACCTTC	CASTDGQGAYYGYTF
TRBV7-6	NA	TRBD1	TRBJ1-1	TGTGCCAGCAGCCATAATATCGTACCGGGACAGGGGATAACTGAAGCTTTCTTT	CASSHNIVPGQGITEAFF
TRBV2	few	NA	TRBJ1-1	TGTGCCAGCAGCTTGATCACTGAAGCTTTCTTT	CASSLITEAFF
TRBV9	NA	TRBD1	TRBJ1-6	TGTGCCAGCAGTTCGGGACAGCGAACGGGTTCACCCCTCCACTTT	CASSSGQRTGSPLHF
TRBV2	NA	TRBD2	TRBJ2-5	TGTGCCAGCAGTGAAGAGGCTAGCGGGTACTCCCAAGAGACCCAGTACTTC	CASSEEASGYSQETQYF
TRBV9	NA	NA	TRBJ2-1	TGTGCCAGCAGCGTAGAAGGCGGGGCGAACAATGAGCAGTTCTTC	CASSVEGGANNEQFF
TRBV6-4	few	NA	TRBJ1-1	TGTGCCAGCAGTGACACGGCAGCCAACACTGAAGCTTTCTTT	CASSDTAANTEAFF
TRBV19	once	TRBD1	TRBJ1-4	TGTGCCAGTAGTTTTGGACAGGGAGGTAATGAAAAACTGTTTTTT	CASSFGQGGNEKLFF
TRBV11-2	NA	TRBD2	TRBJ2-1	TGTGCCAGCAGCTTAGGGTGGACTAGCGAGAATGAGCAGTTCTTC	CASSLGWTSENEQFF
TRBV19	NA	NA	TRBJ1-5	TGTGCCAGTAGTATAATAGGCAGGGGTCAGCCCCAGCATTTT	CASSIIGRGQPQHF
TRBV28	NA	NA	TRBJ2-5	TGTGCCAGCAGTATGCCACTAGCTCCTCGTTTGGAGACCCAGTACTTC	CASSMPLAPRLETQYF
TRBV7-9	NA	NA	TRBJ2-5	TGTGCCAGCAGCTTAGGAGGGGTCGGAGAGACCCAGTACTTC	CASSLGGVGETQYF
TRBV11-2	NA	NA	TRBJ2-3	TGTGCCAGCAGTTTCCGGGAGATCACAGATACGCAGTATTTT	CASSFREITDTQYF
TRBV7-2	NA	TRBD2	TRBJ2-3	TGTGCCAGCAGCAACGCGGGGCCTAGCGGAACTAGCACAGATACGCAGTATTTT	CASSNAGPSGTSTDTQYF
TRBV14	once	NA	TRBJ2-7	TGTGCCAGCAGCCAAGGTGGCGGACCTTCGAACGAGCAGTACTTC	CASSQGGGPSNEQYF
TRBV7-9	NA	NA	TRBJ2-1	TGTGCCAGCAGCTTTAAAACAGAAGGAAATGAGCAGTTCTTC	CASSFKTEGNEQFF
TRBV30	NA	NA	TRBJ1-4	TGTGCCTGGAGTAAAGGGGCATCTAATGAAAAACTGTTTTTT	CAWSKGASNEKLFF
TRBV14	NA	TRBD2	TRBJ2-2	TGTGCCAGCAGCCCCCACCTAGCGGGAGAAAACACCGGGGAGCTGTTTTTT	CASSPHLAGENTGELFF
TRBV9	NA	TRBD1	TRBJ2-1	TGTGCCAGCAGCGTCCGGGACAGGGGGTTGATAGTCTACAATGAGCAGTTCTTC	CASSVRDRGLIVYNEQFF
TRBV7-9	NA	TRBD1	TRBJ1-2	TGTGCCAGCAGCTCCCCGGACAGGCGACGATATGGCTACACCTTC	CASSSPDRRRYGYTF
TRBV5-6	NA	NA	TRBJ1-2	TGTGCCAGCAGCCAGGGGATTAACTATGGCTACACCTTC	CASSQGINYGYTF
TRBV7-9	once	TRBD2	TRBJ2-3	TGTGCCAGCGTGGGACTAGCGGGAGGAAAATACACTAGCACAGATACGCAGTATTTT	CASVGLAGGKYTSTDTQYF
TRBV11-2	NA	NA	TRBJ2-5	TGTGCCAGCAGCTTAAAGCAGGGAAGTAGTTGGAGGGCCCAGTACTTC	CASSLKQGSSWRAQYF
TRBV28	NA	TRBD1	TRBJ2-7	TGTGCCAGCAGTTTATTGGGACAGGGGTCGTACGAGCAGTACTTC	CASSLLGQGSYEQYF
TRBV15	NA	NA	TRBJ1-5	TGTGCCACCAGCAGAGACCTGACAGTCAATCAGCCCCAGCATTTT	CATSRDLTVNQPQHF
TRBV5-6	NA	TRBD2	TRBJ2-1	TGTGCCAGCAGCTTGAGCGGGAGCTCCTACAATGAGCAGTTCTTC	CASSLSGSSYNEQFF
TRBV28	NA	NA	TRBJ2-2	TGTGCCAGTGAATCAGGGACCGGGGAGCTGTTTTTT	CASESGTGELFF
TRBV28	NA	NA	TRBJ2-7	TGTGCCAGCAGTTTCTCTTCCGGGTCCTACTTAGAGCAGTACTTC	CASSFSSGSYLEQYF
TRBV7-9	NA	TRBD1	TRBJ1-1	TGTGCCAGCAGTTCTCAACCCACGACAGGGAGGACTGAAGCTTTCTTT	CASSSQPTTGRTEAFF
TRBV7-2	NA	NA	TRBJ2-6	TGTGCCAGCAGCCTCCGGGGCGCAGCTTTCTCTGGGGCCAACGTCCTGACTTTC	CASSLRGAAFSGANVLTF
TRBV19	NA	NA	TRBJ2-1	TGTGCCAGTAGTATTGGAGGGGAGCAGTTCTTC	CASSIGGEQFF
TRBV7-9	NA	NA	TRBJ1-1	TGTGCCAGCAGCTCGGGACACTCTGAAGCTTTCTTT	CASSSGHSEAFF
TRBV27	once	NA	TRBJ1-1	TGTGCCAGCAGTTTAGTACGAAACACTGAAGCTTTCTTT	CASSLVRNTEAFF
TRBV28	NA	NA	TRBJ2-3	TGTGCCAGCAGTTTATGTATAATCTTCCTTTGTGATACGCAGTATTTT	CASSLCIIFLCDTQYF
TRBV7-9	NA	NA	TRBJ2-7	TGTGCCAGCAGCTTAGCGATCTACGAGCAGTACTTC	CASSLAIYEQYF